This TCR beta chain was sequenced for a study of cytomegalovirus exposure and HLA in healthy donors. Study-wide points: Sequencing depth roughly uniform across donors was assumed in presence/absence analyses.

In regard to this clone: Its matching antigen is unknown.

PCR was performed using 60 Vbeta and 13 Jbeta primers. TCRdb's copy holds only in-frame clones and misses some; the assay was immunoSEQ multiplex PCR. The sample has 85,000 to 120,000 clones, around 75% seen once. V lost 9 bases and J lost 6; bases outside the gene matches: 8. Germline V CDR1 and CDR2: SGHNT, YYREEE (reference sequence). The CDR3 extends over 15 amino acids. This sequence was found in a female donor in good health and CMV-seronegative. Sequencing used PBMCs. The chain employs TRBV5-4 and TRBJ2-1; TRBD2 agrees at 14 bases. The CDR3 loop is CATRLGLAGVNEQFF. CDR3 bases: TGTGCCACCCGCTTGGGACTAGCGGGAGTCAATGAGCAGTTCTTC. The whole variable domain, filled in from reference TRBV5-4 and TRBJ2-1, reads ETGVTQSPTHLIKTRGQQVTLRCSSQSGHNTVSWYQQALGQGPQFIFQYYREEENGRGNFPPRFSGLQFPNYSSELNVNALELDDSALYLCATRLGLAGVNEQFFGPGTRLTVL.